This T cell receptor (beta chain) was recovered during a study of control samples from healthy donors and cancer patients. Method: immunoSEQ multiplex PCR; TCRdb's copy keeps in-frame clones and lacks some. The sample holds over 150,000 clones, around 92% seen once. Trimming stripped 1 base from V and 1 base from J, with 8 bases between. Germline-derived CDR1 and CDR2 are SSHAT and FNYEAQ (reference sequence). CDR3 size: 14 residues. The receptor was derived from a woman between 40 and 55 years old in good health. Sequenced sample: blood. This rearrangement joins TRBV7-7 to TRBJ2-7; D might be TRBD1 or TRBD2, each matching 5 bases. This CDR3 is CASSLEEGSYEQYF. The CDR3 DNA sequence: TGTGCCAGCAGCTTAGAAGAGGGGTCCTACGAGCAGTACTTC.